The rows below give T cell receptor beta chains drawn from one sample of a study of shared clonotypes between healthy human individuals. Sequenced by immunoSEQ multiplex PCR; TCRdb stores in-frame clones only, minus some. The sample shows millions of clones, about 95% of them seen only once. The material sequenced was naive CD4+ T cells sorted from blood. Receptors originate from a man in his late teens or twenties in good health. Both conserved end residues are part of each CDR3. The D gene is left open where the match is weak. Size is stated for part of the rows, as once, few or many counts, or as a class when the clone is expanded.

D,V,J,size,DNA,CDR3
.,TRBV6-1,TRBJ1-4,.,TGTGCCAGCAGTGAGGTCCTAACGTTAAATGAAAAACTGTTTTTT,CASSEVLTLNEKLFF
.,TRBV9,TRBJ2-4,once,TGTGCCAGCAGCGTAGGGGTCTCGGCCAAAAACATTCAGTACTTC,CASSVGVSAKNIQYF
.,TRBV6-1,TRBJ2-2,.,TGTGCCAGCAAGGGACTGAACACCGGGGAGCTGTTTTTT,CASKGLNTGELFF
TRBD2,TRBV7-9,TRBJ2-5,.,TGTGCCAGCAGCTATCGGACTAGCGGGAGCTCGGAGACCCAGTACTTC,CASSYRTSGSSETQYF
.,TRBV29-1,TRBJ1-1,.,TGCAGCGTTCGGCAAGATGAAGCTTTCTTT,CSVRQDEAFF
.,TRBV6-1,TRBJ2-1,once,TGTGCCAGCAGTGAAGAGGGGAATGAGCAGTTCTTC,CASSEEGNEQFF
.,TRBV4-2,TRBJ1-5,.,TGTGCCAGCAGCCAAGATCCTGGGGGGCTCGGTAGAAGCAATCAGCCCCAGCATTTT,CASSQDPGGLGRSNQPQHF
.,TRBV2,TRBJ2-7,.,TGTGCCAGCAGTGAATATATGGCTGCGAAAGCCTACGAGCAGTACTTC,CASSEYMAAKAYEQYF
TRBD2,TRBV30,TRBJ2-2,.,TGTGCCTGGAGGAAAACCGGGACTAGCGCCGGGGAGCTGTTTTTT,CAWRKTGTSAGELFF
.,TRBV6-6,TRBJ1-6,.,TGTGCCACCTTAGGGGGAAGCTCCTATAATTCACCCCTCCACTTT,CATLGGSSYNSPLHF
.,TRBV18,TRBJ2-1,once,TGTGCCAGCTCCTTCTGGGAAAAGGGCTACAATGAGCAGTTCTTC,CASSFWEKGYNEQFF
TRBD1,TRBV5-1,TRBJ1-4,.,TGCGCCAGCACCCCGACCGGACAGGGGCAGGGTAATGAAAAACTGTTTTTT,CASTPTGQGQGNEKLFF
TRBD1,TRBV6-6,TRBJ1-2,.,TGTGCCAGCAGTTACCCTCCGACAGGGCCCTCCTATGGCTACACCTTC,CASSYPPTGPSYGYTF
.,TRBV7-2,TRBJ2-1,once,TGTGCCAGCAGCTTAGCGTCGGAGCAGTTCTTC,CASSLASEQFF
.,TRBV18,TRBJ1-3,.,TGTGCCAGCTCACCTCTTGCGGGGTTTGCCTCTGGAAACACCATATATTTT,CASSPLAGFASGNTIYF
.,TRBV28,TRBJ2-1,.,TGTGCCAGCAGTTTAGTAGAACAGCACTACAATGAGCAGTTCTTC,CASSLVEQHYNEQFF
TRBD2,TRBV5-1,TRBJ2-2,.,TGCGCCAGCAGCACCGCGGGGGTCCCGAACACCGGGGAGCTGTTTTTT,CASSTAGVPNTGELFF
.,TRBV30,TRBJ2-6,.,TGTGCCTGGAGTAACGGGTTCTCTGGGGCCAACGTCCTGACTTTC,CAWSNGFSGANVLTF
.,TRBV28,TRBJ1-2,.,TGTGCCAGCAGTTTCTCCGACAGGTTCTATGGCTACACCTTC,CASSFSDRFYGYTF
.,TRBV5-1,TRBJ1-1,.,TGCGCCAGCAGCTTGGTGGGGGTACCCATGAACACTGAAGCTTTCTTT,CASSLVGVPMNTEAFF
TRBD1,TRBV5-6,TRBJ1-2,.,TGTGCCAGCAGCTTGGGCAGGGGGCCCGCTGGTGGCTACACCTTC,CASSLGRGPAGGYTF
TRBD2,TRBV4-1,TRBJ2-1,.,TGCGCCAGCAGCCAAGATGAGGTAGCGGGGATCTACAATGAGCAGTTCTTC,CASSQDEVAGIYNEQFF
TRBD1,TRBV6-6,TRBJ1-4,.,TGTGCCAGCAGAACCGATAGACAGGGTATTGAAAAACTGTTTTTT,CASRTDRQGIEKLFF
.,TRBV5-1,TRBJ2-7,.,TGCGCCAGCAGCTCTTCCGGGACGGCGAGCTACGAGCAGTACTTC,CASSSSGTASYEQYF
.,TRBV19,TRBJ1-4,once,TGTGCCAGTAGTATGACAGTCACTAATGAAAAACTGTTTTTT,CASSMTVTNEKLFF
.,TRBV11-3,TRBJ2-2,.,TGTGCCAGCAGCTTAGGGTTTGTCAGGGACAACACCGGGGAGCTGTTTTTT,CASSLGFVRDNTGELFF
TRBD1,TRBV19,TRBJ1-5,.,TGTGCCAGTAGCAAGGACAGGCGAAGCAATCAGCCCCAGCATTTT,CASSKDRRSNQPQHF
.,TRBV19,TRBJ2-7,.,TGTGCCAGTAGTATAGGCGGAAGCTCCTACGAGCAGTACTTC,CASSIGGSSYEQYF